These 30 T cell receptor beta chains were all obtained from the same sample, sequenced in a study of T cells in Graves' hyperthyroidism and ophthalmopathy. TCR beta CDR3 sequences were amplified from RNA transcripts. The HTBI primer set served for first-round RT-PCR of the TCR CDR3. MiXCR, applied by TCRdb to the multiplex PCR reads, yields one record per CDR3 protein. The sample carries about 380,000 distinct CDR3 sequences, about 18% recorded once. The material sequenced was blood. These receptors all come from a man between 18 and 29 years old with Graves' ophthalmopathy.

The CDR3 protein is CASSSITGTGGYDEQFF. CDR3 bases: TGTGCCAGCAGTTCAATCACCGGGACAGGGGGCTATGATGAGCAGTTCTTC. The chain combines TRBV27 with TRBJ2-1, with 12 bases lining up with TRBD1. Germline V gene lookup returns CDR1 MNHEY and CDR2 SMNVEV (reference sequence). This CDR3 comprises 17 residues. V gave up 4 bases and J gave up 8 bases; unmatched junction bases: 12.

In this sample, this clonotype turned up a few times. The V call is TRBV6-1, the J call TRBJ1-1, with 9 positions matching TRBD1. Germline V gives CDR1 MNHNS, CDR2 SASEGT. V lost 4 bases and J lost 12; bases outside the gene matches: 3. The CDR3 runs to 11 residues. CDR3 protein: CASSGGQGSFF. DNA for the CDR3: TGTGCCAGCAGTGGAGGACAGGGGTCTTTCTTT.

This clonotype was recorded many times. V and J are TRBV3-1 and TRBJ2-5; 8 bases fit TRBD1. The CDR3 consists of 17 residues. V lost 0 bases and J lost 3; bases outside the gene matches: 9. Per the germline V gene, CDR1 is LGHDT and CDR2 is YNNKEL (reference sequence). The CDR3 loop reads CASSQDKPGQVKETQYF. The CDR3, as DNA: TGTGCCAGCAGCCAAGATAAGCCGGGACAGGTGAAAGAGACCCAGTACTTC.

This clonotype has at least ten counts. The rearrangement uses TRBV12-3 or TRBV12-4 and TRBJ2-5; perhaps D is TRBD1 or TRBD2 (6 bases each). The CDR3 is 13 amino acids. V shed 7 bases and J shed 7 bases, with 16 bases lying between them. CDR3 nucleotides: TGTGCCAGCACAGTAGCCGAGGGGGGGACCCAGTACTTC. Translated, it gives CASTVAEGGTQYF.

V and J are TRBV12-3 or TRBV12-4 and TRBJ1-5; D gene unclear. The CDR3 runs 12 residues. Trimming cost V 5 bases and J 7 bases, with 9 bases left between them. This chain's CDR3 is CASSQGRQPQHF. CDR3 nucleotide sequence: TGTGCCAGCAGTCAAGGGAGACAGCCCCAGCATTTT.

This clonotype was seen ten or more times. The chain joins TRBV6-1 to TRBJ2-3, with TRBD1 matching 9 bases. V was clipped by 5 bases and J by 6 bases; unmatched bases: 12. The CDR3 length is 16 residues. The germline gives CDR1 MNHNS, CDR2 SASEGT. CDR3 bases: TGTGCCAGCAGTCAAAAACGGACAGGGGCGGCCGATACGCAGTATTTT. Encoded protein: CASSQKRTGAADTQYF.

The V gene is TRBV24-1, the J gene TRBJ1-1; D unresolved. V was pared by 4 bases and J by 7 bases, with 9 bases between. This CDR3 has 12 amino acids. Germline CDR1 and CDR2: KGHDR and SFDVKD. CDR3 residues: CATSEPSGEAFF. The CDR3 bases are TGTGCCACCAGTGAACCGAGCGGTGAAGCTTTCTTT.

The chain employs TRBV7-2 and TRBJ1-5; 8 nucleotides agree with TRBD1. V lost 4 bases and J lost 0; bases outside the gene matches: 8. Germline lookup yields CDR1 SGHTA and CDR2 FQGNSA. The CDR3 sequence is 17 residues long. CDR3 DNA sequence: TGTGCCAGCAGCTCATCCACAGGGGGGTATAGCAATCAGCCCCAGCATTTT. Its translation: CASSSSTGGYSNQPQHF.

V usage is TRBV10-3 and J usage is TRBJ2-1; tentatively, D is TRBD2 (6 bases). With 4 bases removed from V and 2 bases from J, the gap between germline ends came to 15 bases. Germline values: CDR1 ENHRY, CDR2 SYGVKD. The CDR3 is made up of 16 amino acids. The CDR3: CAISARGTDAYNEQFF. CDR3 nucleotide sequence: TGTGCCATCAGTGCACGGGGGACCGACGCCTACAATGAGCAGTTCTTC.

This clonotype was seen many times. The chain uses TRBV7-2 and TRBJ1-2; 7 nucleotides agree with TRBD1. The CDR3 totals 14 residues. Germline-derived CDR1 and CDR2 are SGHTA and FQGNSA. The J segment lost 8 bases and the V segment lost 4 bases, leaving 10 bases of the junction unmatched. The CDR3 bases are TGTGCCAGCAGCTCCACAGGACAGGCTGGAGGCTACACCTTC. Protein sequence: CASSSTGQAGGYTF.

This clonotype was counted a few times. The CDR3 coding sequence is TGTGCCAGCAGGTTCAGGGGAAGTGGGGCCAACGTCCTGACTTTC. Protein sequence: CASRFRGSGANVLTF. V usage is TRBV12-3 or TRBV12-4 and J usage is TRBJ2-6; possibly TRBD1 for D (6 bases). V lost 6 bases, J lost 3 bases, and 12 bases lay in between. This CDR3 is built from 15 residues.

This clonotype was counted many times. This chain connects TRBV11-2 to TRBJ2-7; TRBD2 might be the D (6 bases). V was pared by 5 bases and J by 4 bases, with 21 bases between. The CDR3 has 16 residues. The germline V gene encodes CDR1 SGHAT and CDR2 FQNNGV. The chain's CDR3 is CASSPIGGAGRYEQYF. The CDR3 DNA sequence: TGTGCCAGCAGCCCGATAGGAGGGGCGGGACGTTACGAGCAGTACTTC.

There are a few counts of this clonotype. Likely a read error: the CDR3 ends without its conserved phenylalanine or tryptophan. This sequence joins TRBV7-2 and TRBJ1-1; D is possibly TRBD1 (5 bases). Between the trimmed V and J ends, which lost 5 bases and 0 bases, there was a span of 22 bases. CDR1 is SGHTA and CDR2 is FQGNSA in the germline V gene. The CDR3 runs to 18 residues. CDR3 nucleotides: TGTGCCAGCAGCAGCCAAGCGGGGGGGTTGGGTGTGAACACTGAAGCTTTCTCT. Translating it yields CASSSQAGGLGVNTEAFS.

This clonotype was observed a few times. V gene TRBV18 combines with J gene TRBJ2-7, with D tentatively TRBD1 (5 bases). The germline gives CDR1 KGHSH, CDR2 LQKENI. V gave up 4 bases and J gave up 5 bases, with 15 bases separating them. The CDR3 has 14 residues. CDR3 in DNA: TGTGCCAGCTCACGGGTTGGGGCTATGGACGAGCAGTACTTC. Translation: CASSRVGAMDEQYF.

This chain joins TRBV6-1 and TRBJ2-2; D is perhaps TRBD1 or TRBD2 (5 bases each). Between the trimmed V and J ends, which lost 8 bases and 7 bases, there was a span of 17 bases. Germline V gene sequence: CDR1 MNHNS, CDR2 SASEGT. The CDR3 loop spans 14 amino acids. CDR3: CASESPGAGGELFF. For the CDR3, the DNA is TGTGCCAGCGAAAGCCCCGGGGCGGGCGGGGAGCTGTTTTTT.

This clonotype was detected only a few times. The chain uses TRBV24-1 and TRBJ2-7; D is possibly TRBD2 (5 bases). V was cut by 3 bases and J by 4 bases, with 6 bases left in between. The CDR3 is 12 residues long. Germline V gene sequence: CDR1 KGHDR, CDR2 SFDVKD. The CDR3 protein is CATSDTGYEQYF. CDR3 nucleotides: TGTGCCACCAGTGATACGGGATACGAGCAGTACTTC.

The chain recombines TRBV7-9 with TRBJ2-1; TRBD1 agrees at 7 bases. J lost 1 base, V lost 6 bases, and 9 bases had no gene match. The germline V gene has CDR1 SEHNR and CDR2 FQNEAQ (reference sequence). The CDR3 length is 16 residues. Written as DNA, the CDR3 is TGTGCCAGCAGTCCAAAAGGGGGCGCATCCTACAATGAGCAGTTCTTC. Residues: CASSPKGGASYNEQFF.

The chain couples TRBV2 to TRBJ2-7; no definite D call. Trimming stripped 7 bases from V and 2 bases from J, with 6 bases between. Germline values: CDR1 SNHLY, CDR2 FYNNEI. This CDR3 contains 11 residues. The CDR3 DNA reads as TGTGCCAGCATCGAAACCTACGAGCAGTACTTC. This sequence encodes CASIETYEQYF.

Notes on this clonotype: It may be a read error: a sequence one base away is much more abundant. CDR3 bases: TGTGCCAGCAGTTTACTCGGGACAGCCCCCGGATACACTGAAGCTTTCTTT. Translation: CASSLLGTAPGYTEAFF. The chain uses TRBV27 and TRBJ1-1; 7 bases are shared with TRBD1. Germline CDR1 reads MNHEY; CDR2 reads SMNVEV (reference sequence). This CDR3 spans 17 amino acids. The V segment lost 2 bases and the J segment 3 bases; nucleotides outside the gene matches: 12.

Only a few counts were recorded for this clonotype. V is TRBV7-3 and J is TRBJ2-3, with D perhaps TRBD1 (5 bases). This CDR3 spans 16 amino acids. CDR1 and CDR2 from the germline V gene are SGHTA and FQGTGA. V was clipped by 5 bases and J by 6 bases, with 21 bases between them. CDR3 residues: CASSLNTQGFGDTQYF. CDR3 in DNA: TGTGCCAGCAGCCTCAACACCCAGGGATTCGGGGATACGCAGTATTTT.

The chain carries TRBV24-1 and TRBJ2-1, with D possibly TRBD2 on 6 matching bases. V was trimmed by 3 bases and J by 3 bases, leaving 14 bases between them. The length of the CDR3 is 16 residues. CDR1 and CDR2 (germline): KGHDR, SFDVKD. The CDR3 region is CATSDEGSGLYNEQFF. In nucleotides, the CDR3 is TGTGCCACCAGTGATGAGGGTAGCGGACTCTACAATGAGCAGTTCTTC.

V and J are TRBV7-9 and TRBJ2-7; D might be TRBD2 (6 bases). V was trimmed by 3 bases and J by 4 bases, leaving 10 bases between them. This CDR3 region has 13 residues. Germline V lookup: CDR1 SEHNR, CDR2 FQNEAQ (reference sequence). This chain's CDR3 is CASSLLGLYEQYF. The CDR3 DNA reads as TGTGCCAGCAGCTTGTTGGGACTTTACGAGCAGTACTTC.

In this sample, this clonotype turned up a few times. This chain uses TRBV14 with TRBJ2-4; TRBD2 agrees at 9 bases. V shed 4 bases and J 9 bases; nucleotides not matched to a gene: 7. Germline V CDR1 and CDR2: SGHDN, FVKESK. This CDR3 is built from 14 residues. The CDR3 DNA reads as TGTGCCAGCAGCCGCGGCGGGGGGGTAGTCATTCAGTACTTC. Translated, it gives CASSRGGGVVIQYF.

This clonotype was observed many times. The CDR3 DNA follows: TGCAGTGCAAACTTGGGACAGCCAAATCAGCCCCAGCATTTT. This codes for CSANLGQPNQPQHF. The chain is built from TRBV20-1 and TRBJ1-5; 7 positions agree with TRBD1. The germline V gene has CDR1 DFQATT and CDR2 SNEGSKA (reference sequence). The junction had 9 bases not matched to a gene; V was cut back by 6 bases and J by 4 bases. This CDR3 has 14 residues.

There are many counts of this clonotype. The V call is TRBV5-6, the J call TRBJ1-1; D gene ambiguous. Trimming removed 3 bases from V and 1 base from J, with 7 bases in between. The CDR3 totals 13 residues. Germline V gives CDR1 SGHDT, CDR2 YYEEEE. The CDR3 region is CASSSSGNTEAFF. The CDR3 coding sequence is TGTGCCAGCAGCTCCTCCGGGAACACTGAAGCTTTCTTT.

This clonotype was recorded many times. V is TRBV7-8 and J is TRBJ2-1; 7 bases match TRBD1. Germline CDR1 SGHVS, CDR2 FQNEAQ. V dropped 5 bases and J dropped 5; count of bases not matched to a gene: 12. The CDR3 length is 16 residues. CDR3 region: CASSPSTGQANNEQFF. In DNA, the CDR3 is TGTGCCAGCAGCCCCAGCACTGGACAGGCGAACAATGAGCAGTTCTTC.

This clonotype was detected ten times or more. The chain is built from TRBV6-8 and TRBJ2-3; TRBD1 or TRBD2 may be the D gene (7 bases each). Germline CDR1 MNHGY, CDR2 SAAAGT. The CDR3 has 15 amino acids. V lost 6 bases and J lost 2, with 15 bases in between. CDR3: CASSKRDSNTDTQYF. Here the CDR3 DNA reads TGTGCCAGCAGCAAGCGGGACAGTAACACAGATACGCAGTATTTT.

This clonotype was counted at least ten times. The chain uses TRBV3-1 and TRBJ1-1, with a tentative D call TRBD1 (5 bases). Trimming cost V 0 bases and J 5 bases, with 10 bases left between them. This CDR3 has 14 amino acids. Germline CDR1 reads LGHDT; CDR2 reads YNNKEL (reference sequence). CDR3 protein: CASSQDWGKTEAFF. CDR3 bases: TGTGCCAGCAGCCAAGATTGGGGGAAGACTGAAGCTTTCTTT.

This chain uses TRBV13 with TRBJ2-1; D is ambiguous. V dropped 2 bases and J dropped 12 bases, with 8 bases sitting between them. CDR3 length: 11 amino acids. The germline V gene has CDR1 PRHDT and CDR2 FYEKMQ (reference sequence). The CDR3 region is CASSLIGWQFF. The CDR3 DNA reads as TGTGCCAGCAGCTTAATCGGGTGGCAGTTCTTC.

The rearrangement uses TRBV19 and TRBJ2-3; 10 nucleotides align to TRBD2. The CDR3 has 18 amino acids. V lost 6 bases and J lost 4; bases outside the gene matches: 16. Germline-derived CDR1 and CDR2 are LNHDA and SQIVND (reference sequence). The DNA of the CDR3 is TGTGCCAGTAGCTTAGCCCGGGACAGTAGCGGGGGGTCAGATACGCAGTATTTT. Translation: CASSLARDSSGGSDTQYF.